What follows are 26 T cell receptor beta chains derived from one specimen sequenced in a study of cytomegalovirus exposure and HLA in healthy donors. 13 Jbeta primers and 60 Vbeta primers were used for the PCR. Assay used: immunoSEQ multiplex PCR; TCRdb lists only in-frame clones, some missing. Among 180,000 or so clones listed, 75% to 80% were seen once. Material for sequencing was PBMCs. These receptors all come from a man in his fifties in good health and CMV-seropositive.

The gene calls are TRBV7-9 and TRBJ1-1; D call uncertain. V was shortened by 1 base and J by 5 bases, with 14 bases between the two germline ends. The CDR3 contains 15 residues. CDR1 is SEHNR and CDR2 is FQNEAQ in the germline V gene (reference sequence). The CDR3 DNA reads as TGTGCCAGCAGCTTAGACCGGGGTGGAAGAACTGAAGCTTTCTTT. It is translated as CASSLDRGGRTEAFF.

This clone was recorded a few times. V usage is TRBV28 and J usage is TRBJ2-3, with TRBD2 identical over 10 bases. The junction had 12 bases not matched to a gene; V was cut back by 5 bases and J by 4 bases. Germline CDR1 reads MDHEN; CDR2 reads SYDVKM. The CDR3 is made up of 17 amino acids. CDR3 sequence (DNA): TGTGCCAGCAGTCCACCACTCGGGCTAGCGGGGGCAGATACGCAGTATTTT. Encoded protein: CASSPPLGLAGADTQYF.

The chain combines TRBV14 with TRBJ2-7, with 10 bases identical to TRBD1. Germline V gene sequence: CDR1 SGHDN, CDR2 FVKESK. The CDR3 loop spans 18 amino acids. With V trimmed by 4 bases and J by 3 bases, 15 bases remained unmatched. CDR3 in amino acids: CASSRALNPGQGIYEQYV. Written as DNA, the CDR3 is TGTGCCAGCAGCCGAGCGCTAAACCCGGGACAGGGGATCTACGAGCAGTACGTC.

The CDR3 loop reads CASSTDREGNQPQHF. DNA of the CDR3: TGTGCCAGCAGTACTGACAGGGAGGGCAATCAGCCCCAGCATTTT. The rearrangement links TRBV27 to TRBJ1-5; TRBD1 matches 7 bases. CDR1 and CDR2 (germline): MNHEY, SMNVEV (reference sequence). V dropped 5 bases and J dropped 2; count of bases not matched to a gene: 6. The CDR3 has 15 residues.

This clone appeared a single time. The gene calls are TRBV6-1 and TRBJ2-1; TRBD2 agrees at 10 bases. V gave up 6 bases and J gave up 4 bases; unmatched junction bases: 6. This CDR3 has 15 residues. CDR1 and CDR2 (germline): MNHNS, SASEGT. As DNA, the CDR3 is TGTGCCAGCAGAGTTGGACTAGCGGATTACAATGAGCAGTTCTTC. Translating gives CASRVGLADYNEQFF.

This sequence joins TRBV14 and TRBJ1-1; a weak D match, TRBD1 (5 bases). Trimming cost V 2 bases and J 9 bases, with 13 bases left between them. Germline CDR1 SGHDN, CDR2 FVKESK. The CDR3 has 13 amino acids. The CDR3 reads CASSQPGVGQAFF. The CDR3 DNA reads TGTGCCAGCAGCCAACCGGGGGTGGGTCAAGCTTTCTTT.

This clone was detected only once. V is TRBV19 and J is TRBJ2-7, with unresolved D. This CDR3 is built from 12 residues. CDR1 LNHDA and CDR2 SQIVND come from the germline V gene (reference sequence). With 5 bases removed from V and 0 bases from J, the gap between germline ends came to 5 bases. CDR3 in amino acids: CASSESSYEQYF. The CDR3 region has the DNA TGTGCCAGTAGTGAGAGCTCCTACGAGCAGTACTTC.

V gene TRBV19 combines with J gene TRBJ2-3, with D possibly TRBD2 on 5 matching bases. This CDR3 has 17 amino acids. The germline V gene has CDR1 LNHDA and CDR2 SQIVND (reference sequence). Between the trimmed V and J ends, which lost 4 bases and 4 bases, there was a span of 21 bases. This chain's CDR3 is CASSTGDYPPRADTQYF. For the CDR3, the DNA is TGTGCCAGTAGTACCGGCGACTATCCCCCTAGGGCAGATACGCAGTATTTT.

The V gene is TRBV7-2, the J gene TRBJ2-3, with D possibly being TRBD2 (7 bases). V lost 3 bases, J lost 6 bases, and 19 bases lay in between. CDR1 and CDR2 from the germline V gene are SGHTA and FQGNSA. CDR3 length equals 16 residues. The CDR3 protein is CASSLVRRGPGDTQYF. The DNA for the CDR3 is TGTGCCAGCAGCTTGGTACGGCGGGGGCCCGGGGATACGCAGTATTTT.

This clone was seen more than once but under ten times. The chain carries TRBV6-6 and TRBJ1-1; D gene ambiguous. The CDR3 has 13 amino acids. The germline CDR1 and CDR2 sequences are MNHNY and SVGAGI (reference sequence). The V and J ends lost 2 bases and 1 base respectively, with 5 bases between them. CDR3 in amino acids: CASSYRQNTEAFF. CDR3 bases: TGTGCCAGCAGTTACAGACAGAACACTGAAGCTTTCTTT.

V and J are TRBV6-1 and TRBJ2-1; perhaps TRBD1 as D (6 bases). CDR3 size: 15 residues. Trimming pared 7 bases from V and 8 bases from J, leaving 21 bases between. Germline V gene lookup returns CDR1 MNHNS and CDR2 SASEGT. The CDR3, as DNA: TGTGCCAGCATCGAAGGGGGAACCCGTAAAGATGAGCAGTTCTTC. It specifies CASIEGGTRKDEQFF.

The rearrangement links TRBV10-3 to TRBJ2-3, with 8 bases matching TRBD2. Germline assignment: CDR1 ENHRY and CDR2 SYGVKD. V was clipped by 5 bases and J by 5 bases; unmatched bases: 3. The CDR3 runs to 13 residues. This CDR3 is CAISRGGGDTQYF. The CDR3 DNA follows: TGTGCCATCAGTCGGGGGGGCGGAGATACGCAGTATTTT.

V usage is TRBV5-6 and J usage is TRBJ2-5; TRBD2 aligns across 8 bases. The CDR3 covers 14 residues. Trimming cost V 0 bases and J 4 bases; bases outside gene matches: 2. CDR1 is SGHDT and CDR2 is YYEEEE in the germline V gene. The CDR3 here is CASSLGTSRETQYF. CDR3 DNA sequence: TGTGCCAGCAGCTTGGGGACTAGCCGAGAGACCCAGTACTTC.

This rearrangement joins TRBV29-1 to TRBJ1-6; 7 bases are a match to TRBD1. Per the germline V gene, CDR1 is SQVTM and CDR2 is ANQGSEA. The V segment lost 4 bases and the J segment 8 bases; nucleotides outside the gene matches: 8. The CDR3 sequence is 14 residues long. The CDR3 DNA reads TGCAGCGTTGGGACAGGAGGAGTGGATTCACCCCTCCACTTT. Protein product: CSVGTGGVDSPLHF.

CDR3 region: CASSLGQGSPLHF. CDR3 coding DNA: TGTGCCAGCAGCTTAGGACAGGGCTCACCCCTCCACTTT. The J gene is TRBJ1-6, the V gene TRBV7-9, with TRBD1 matching 7 bases. The ends lost 1 base at V and 10 bases at J; junction bases unmatched: 1. The germline V gene has CDR1 SEHNR and CDR2 FQNEAQ (reference sequence). The CDR3 spans 13 residues. The full variable domain, completed using reference TRBV7-9 and TRBJ1-6, is DTGVSQNPRHKITKRGQNVTFRCDPISEHNRLYWYRQTLGQGPEFLTYFQNEAQLEKSRLLSDRFSAERPKGSFSTLEIQRTEQGDSAMYLCASSLGQGSPLHFGNGTRLTVT.

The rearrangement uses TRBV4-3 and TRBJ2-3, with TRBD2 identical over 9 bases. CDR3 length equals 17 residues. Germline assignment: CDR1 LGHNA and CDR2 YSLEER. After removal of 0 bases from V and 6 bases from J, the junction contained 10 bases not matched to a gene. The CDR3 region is CASSQEVAGAGLDTQYF. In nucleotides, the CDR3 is TGCGCCAGCAGCCAAGAAGTAGCGGGGGCCGGATTGGATACGCAGTATTTT.

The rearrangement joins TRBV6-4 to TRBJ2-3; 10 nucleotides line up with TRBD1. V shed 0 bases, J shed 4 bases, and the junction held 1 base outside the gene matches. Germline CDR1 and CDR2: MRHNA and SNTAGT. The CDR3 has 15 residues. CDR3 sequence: CASSDSTGGADTQYF. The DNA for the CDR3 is TGTGCCAGCAGTGACTCGACAGGGGGCGCAGATACGCAGTATTTT.

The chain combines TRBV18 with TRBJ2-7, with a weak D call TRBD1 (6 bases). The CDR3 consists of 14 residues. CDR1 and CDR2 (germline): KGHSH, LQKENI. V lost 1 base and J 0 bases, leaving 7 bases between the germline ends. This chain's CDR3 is CASSPRQDSYEQYV. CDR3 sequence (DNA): TGTGCCAGCTCACCACGACAGGACTCCTACGAGCAGTACGTC.

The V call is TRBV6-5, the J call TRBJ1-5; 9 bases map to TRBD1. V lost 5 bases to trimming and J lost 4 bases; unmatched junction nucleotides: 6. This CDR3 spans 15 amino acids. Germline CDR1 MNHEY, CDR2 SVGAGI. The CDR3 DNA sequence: TGTGCCAGCAGTCCACAGGGGGCGGGAAATCAGCCCCAGCATTTT. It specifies CASSPQGAGNQPQHF.

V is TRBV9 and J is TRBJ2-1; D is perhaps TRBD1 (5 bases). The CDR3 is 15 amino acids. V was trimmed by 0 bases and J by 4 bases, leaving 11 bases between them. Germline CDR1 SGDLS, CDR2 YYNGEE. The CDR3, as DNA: TGTGCCAGCAGCGTAGGGGGCAGGGAATACAATGAGCAGTTCTTC. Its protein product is CASSVGGREYNEQFF. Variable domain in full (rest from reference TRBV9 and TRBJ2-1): DSGVTQTPKHLITATGQRVTLRCSPRSGDLSVYWYQQSLDQGLQFLIQYYNGEERAKGNILERFSAQQFPDLHSELNLSSLELGDSALYFCASSVGGREYNEQFFGPGTRLTVL.

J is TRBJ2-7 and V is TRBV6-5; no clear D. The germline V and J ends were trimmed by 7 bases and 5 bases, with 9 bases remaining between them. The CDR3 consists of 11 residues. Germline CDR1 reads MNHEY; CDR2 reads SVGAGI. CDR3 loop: CASKALHEQYF. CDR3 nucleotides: TGTGCCAGCAAAGCCCTTCACGAGCAGTACTTC.

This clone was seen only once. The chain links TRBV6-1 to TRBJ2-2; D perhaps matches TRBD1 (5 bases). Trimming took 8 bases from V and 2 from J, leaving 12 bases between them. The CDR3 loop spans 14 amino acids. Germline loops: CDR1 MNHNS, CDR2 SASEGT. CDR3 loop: CASLRAGNTGELFF. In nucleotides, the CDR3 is TGTGCCAGCCTCAGGGCCGGTAACACCGGGGAGCTGTTTTTT.

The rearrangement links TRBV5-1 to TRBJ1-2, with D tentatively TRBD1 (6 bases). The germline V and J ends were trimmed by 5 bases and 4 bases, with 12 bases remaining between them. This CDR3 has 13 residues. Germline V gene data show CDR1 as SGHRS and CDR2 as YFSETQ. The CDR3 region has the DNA TGCGCCAGCAGACTGGACAGAGTCTATGGCTACACCTTC. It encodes CASRLDRVYGYTF.

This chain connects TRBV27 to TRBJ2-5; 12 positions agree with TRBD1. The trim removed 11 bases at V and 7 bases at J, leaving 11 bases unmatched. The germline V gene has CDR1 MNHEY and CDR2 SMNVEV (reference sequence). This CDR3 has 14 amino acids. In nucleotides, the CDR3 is TGTGCCGTAGGGGGACAGGGGGCTGTAGGGACCCAGTACTTC. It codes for CAVGGQGAVGTQYF.

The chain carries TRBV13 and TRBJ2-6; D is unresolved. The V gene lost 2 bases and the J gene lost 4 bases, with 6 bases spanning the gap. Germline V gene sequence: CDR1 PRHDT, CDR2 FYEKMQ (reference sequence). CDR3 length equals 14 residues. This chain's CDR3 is CASSLFSGANVLTF. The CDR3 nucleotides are TGTGCCAGCAGCTTATTTTCGGGGGCCAACGTCCTGACTTTC.

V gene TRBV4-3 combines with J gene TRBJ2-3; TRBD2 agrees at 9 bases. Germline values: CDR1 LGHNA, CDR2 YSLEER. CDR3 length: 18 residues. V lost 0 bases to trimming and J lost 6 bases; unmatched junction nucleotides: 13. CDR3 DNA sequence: TGCGCCAGCAGCCAAGAAAGGGCTAGCGGGGATGCCGCGGATACGCAGTATTTT. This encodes CASSQERASGDAADTQYF.